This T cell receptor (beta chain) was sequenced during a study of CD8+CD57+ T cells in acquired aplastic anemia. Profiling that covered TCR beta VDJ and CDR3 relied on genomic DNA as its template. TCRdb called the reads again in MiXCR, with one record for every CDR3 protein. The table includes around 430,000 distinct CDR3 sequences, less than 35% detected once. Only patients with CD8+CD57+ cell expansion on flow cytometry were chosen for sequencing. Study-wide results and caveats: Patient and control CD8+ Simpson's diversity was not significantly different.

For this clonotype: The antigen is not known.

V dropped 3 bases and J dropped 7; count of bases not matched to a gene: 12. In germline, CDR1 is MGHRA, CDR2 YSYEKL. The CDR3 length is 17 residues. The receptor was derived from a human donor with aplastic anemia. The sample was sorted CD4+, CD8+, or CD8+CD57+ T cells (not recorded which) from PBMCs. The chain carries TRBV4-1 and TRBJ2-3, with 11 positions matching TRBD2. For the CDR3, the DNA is TGCGCCAGCAGCCAGTCGGGGACTAGCGGTAGCACTAATACGCAGTATTTT. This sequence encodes CASSQSGTSGSTNTQYF.